These 13 T cell receptor beta chains were all obtained from the same sample, sequenced in a study of T cell changes during pregnancy in multiple sclerosis. Some clones are missing from TCRdb's copy, which holds only in-frame ones; the method was immunoSEQ multiplex PCR. The sample holds roughly 51,000 clones, around 94% seen once. The material sequenced was CD8+ T cells from peripheral blood mononuclear cells, taken before pregnancy. Every receptor here comes from a female donor with multiple sclerosis, enrolled in a pregnancy study.

The rearrangement joins TRBV7-9 to TRBJ2-1, with 13 bases lining up with TRBD2. Germline V CDR1 and CDR2: SEHNR, FQNEAQ (reference sequence). Trimming took 6 bases from V and 2 from J; bases not matched to a gene: 4. This CDR3 spans 16 amino acids. The CDR3 DNA sequence: TGTGCCAGCAGGCCCGGGACTAGCGGGGCCTACAATGAGCAGTTCTTC. Protein product: CASRPGTSGAYNEQFF.

CDR3 DNA sequence: TGTGCCAGTATGATTGGCAGGGGGAACACTGAAGCTTTCTTT. Its protein product is CASMIGRGNTEAFF. The chain has TRBV19 and TRBJ1-1; perhaps TRBD1 as D (6 bases). The germline V gene has CDR1 LNHDA and CDR2 SQIVND (reference sequence). The CDR3 consists of 14 residues. Trimming removed 7 bases from V and 1 base from J, with 13 bases in between.

The rearrangement links TRBV6-6 to TRBJ2-7; D perhaps matches TRBD2 (7 bases). The CDR3 has 14 amino acids. V was cut by 5 bases and J by 5 bases, with 16 bases left in between. CDR1 is MNHNY, CDR2 SVGAGI, per germline (reference sequence). The DNA of the CDR3 is TGTGCCAGCAGTGGGGGGGCTAGATCCGACGAGCAGTACTTC. It specifies CASSGGARSDEQYF.

The chain combines TRBV9 with TRBJ2-2; TRBD2 matches at 14 bases. Germline V gene sequence: CDR1 SGDLS, CDR2 YYNGEE. The CDR3 has 19 residues. J lost 1 base, V lost 3 bases, and 8 bases had no gene match. The CDR3 loop is CASSGGQGLAGGNTGELFF. In DNA, the CDR3 is TGTGCCAGCAGCGGGGGACAAGGACTAGCGGGAGGGAACACCGGGGAGCTGTTTTTT.

Only one count was recorded for this clone. The chain carries TRBV5-6 and TRBJ1-2; D may be TRBD1 (6 bases). V was trimmed by 2 bases and J by 3 bases, leaving 17 bases between them. Germline assignment: CDR1 SGHDT and CDR2 YYEEEE. The CDR3 length is 16 residues. The CDR3 sequence is CASSLTTGDYYYGYTF. The CDR3 nucleotides read TGTGCCAGCAGCTTAACGACAGGCGACTACTACTATGGCTACACCTTC.

V is TRBV5-1 and J is TRBJ2-5; TRBD2 matches at 7 bases. This CDR3 is built from 15 residues. Germline CDR1 SGHRS, CDR2 YFSETQ. V dropped 0 bases and J dropped 2; count of bases not matched to a gene: 4. The CDR3 nucleotides read TGCGCCAGCAGCTTGGCACTAGCGTCACAAGAGACCCAGTACTTC. Residues: CASSLALASQETQYF.

Here the CDR3 DNA reads TGTGCCTGGACTGATGAGGTGGATGAAGCTTTCTTT. Translated: CAWTDEVDEAFF. J is TRBJ1-1 and V is TRBV30; D ambiguous. Germline CDR1 reads GTSNPN; CDR2 reads SVGIG (reference sequence). V gave up 4 bases and J gave up 7 bases, with 13 bases separating them. CDR3 length equals 12 residues. The entire variable domain, with the rest obtained from reference TRBV30 and TRBJ1-1, is as follows: SQTIHQWPATLVQPVGSPLSLECTVEGTSNPNLYWYRQAAGRGLQLLFYSVGIGQISSEVPQNLSASRPQDRQFILSSKKLLLSDSGFYLCAWTDEVDEAFFGQGTRLTVV.

The count of this clone is one. The chain has TRBV27 and TRBJ2-5; 11 positions match TRBD1. This CDR3 spans 17 amino acids. Germline CDR1 reads MNHEY; CDR2 reads SMNVEV (reference sequence). V was clipped by 5 bases and J by 5 bases; unmatched bases: 13. The CDR3 bases are TGTGCCAGCAGTGGCCGGGACAGGGGGTACTATATGGAGACCCAGTACTTC. It encodes CASSGRDRGYYMETQYF.

This clone was seen just once. J is TRBJ2-1 and V is TRBV19; tentatively, D is TRBD1 (5 bases). Trimming pared 5 bases from V and 6 bases from J, leaving 11 bases between. CDR1 is LNHDA, CDR2 SQIVND, per germline (reference sequence). CDR3 size: 13 residues. CDR3 sequence (DNA): TGTGCCAGTAGTCAGGGTTGGGGCAATGAGCAGTTCTTC. It specifies CASSQGWGNEQFF.

The V and J genes are TRBV9 and TRBJ1-5; the D is unclear. With 0 bases removed from V and 5 bases from J, the gap between germline ends came to 9 bases. CDR1 SGDLS and CDR2 YYNGEE come from the germline V gene. CDR3 length: 14 residues. The CDR3 protein is CASSVGGGYQPQHF. The CDR3 DNA reads TGTGCCAGCAGCGTAGGTGGAGGGTATCAGCCCCAGCATTTT.

The rearrangement joins TRBV27 to TRBJ2-7, with 9 bases that match TRBD1. The ends lost 0 bases at V and 3 bases at J; junction bases unmatched: 6. The CDR3 covers 16 residues. Germline V gene data show CDR1 as MNHEY and CDR2 as SMNVEV (reference sequence). Here the CDR3 reads CASSLSRGQGLYEQYF. The CDR3 DNA is TGTGCCAGCAGTTTATCCCGCGGACAGGGGCTCTACGAGCAGTACTTC.

The rearrangement links TRBV6-1 to TRBJ2-5; 8 bases map to TRBD2. The V gene's germline CDR1 is MNHNS and CDR2 SASEGT. Losses at the gene ends were 6 bases for V and 3 bases for J; bases not matched to a gene: 3. The CDR3 length is 13 residues. The CDR3 protein is CASRISGKETQYF. CDR3 in DNA: TGTGCCAGCAGGATTAGCGGGAAAGAGACCCAGTACTTC.

The chain links TRBV9 to TRBJ2-3; possible D gene TRBD2, 6 bases. The germline gives CDR1 SGDLS, CDR2 YYNGEE. This CDR3 spans 16 amino acids. The ends were cut back, 7 bases at V and 2 bases at J, with 20 bases in the middle. In nucleotides, the CDR3 is TGTGCCAGCTCTGTGGCGGGACCCCCTTTCACAGATACGCAGTATTTT. Amino acids: CASSVAGPPFTDTQYF.